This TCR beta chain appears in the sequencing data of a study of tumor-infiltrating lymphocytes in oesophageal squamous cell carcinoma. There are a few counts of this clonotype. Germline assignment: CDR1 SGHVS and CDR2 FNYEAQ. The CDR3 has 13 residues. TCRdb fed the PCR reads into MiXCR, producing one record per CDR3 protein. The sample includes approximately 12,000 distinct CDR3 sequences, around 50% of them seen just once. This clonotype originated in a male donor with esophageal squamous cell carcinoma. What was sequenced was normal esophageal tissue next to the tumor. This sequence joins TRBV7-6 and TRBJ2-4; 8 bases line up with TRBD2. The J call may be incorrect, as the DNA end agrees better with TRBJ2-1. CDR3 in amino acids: CASSVGLVNEQFF. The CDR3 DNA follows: TGTGCCAGCAGCGTGGGACTAGTTAATGAGCAGTTCTTC.